This TCR beta chain stems from a study of blood T cell repertoires in COVID-19 (TCRdb year 2020). Broadly, across the study: Samples from collaborators originated in the United States, Italy and Spain and spanned both the acute and convalescent phases of COVID-19. The material from the prospective study consisted of cDNA or gDNA derived from T cells, B-cell-depleted T cells, or PBMCs. The dataset comprised deeply sampled blood TCRbeta repertoires from subjects exposed to, actively infected with, or recovered from COVID-19. The repertoires were made available in a free public database intended to serve as a resource for research on the immune response to SARS-CoV-2. Samples were obtained from the ongoing ImmuneRACE study (first 160 participants) and from 1,254 subjects provided by 6 global collaborators. Nearly every sample came with metadata listing a de-identified subject ID, COVID-19 status, age in years and sex. Where available, HLA class I and class II types were taken from metadata supplied by the sample provider and were not determined by assay-based typing.

Taken from the germline V gene, the CDR1 and CDR2 loops are SGHDN and FVKESK. V is reduced by 0 bases and J by 4 bases, leaving a spacing of 15 bases between them. The CDR3 goes from the cysteine to the phenylalanine over 16 residues. The CDR3 DNA has 48 bases and is translated from base 1. The immunoSEQ Assay, a bias-controlled multiplex PCR, was used to amplify TCRbeta CDR3 regions from genomic DNA. In the paper's pipeline: The number of nucleated cells in each sample was estimated from the amplification of reference gene primers within the assay. To quantify the absolute abundance of each unique TCRbeta CDR3 rearrangement, sequence reads were collapsed and filtered. For each sample, productive Simpson clonality was calculated as the square root of Simpson's diversity index over productive rearrangements. Not all clones reach the TCRdb copy of this immuneACCESS table, which keeps in-frame sequences only. Checked studies attribute under half of the gap to unresolved V genes and leave the rest unexplained. The DNA was the basis for D and trimming; V, J and clone size are from that table. The sample yields roughly 200,000 clones; around 90% were counted once. The top ten clones comprise approximately 5.5% of the sample.

Collaborating institutions collected whole blood in K2EDTA tubes following their own protocols. For TCRbeta analysis, collaborator samples were shipped as frozen whole blood, as isolated PBMCs, or as DNA extracted from either sample type. Here is what the overall study found, with its caveats: The quantity of clinical and demographic metadata differed by source and by participant and was supplied without curation.

Notes on this clone: Its antigen is currently not known. One base away there is no much larger clone; base qualities are not given.

This clonotype originated in a man in his forties or fifties with active or convalescent COVID-19. The rearrangement joined TRBV14 to TRBJ1-1; the D gene is perhaps TRBD1, on 6 matching bases. Sequencing was carried out using peripheral blood. The sequence in DNA is TGTGCCAGCAGCCAAGATATTGGGGGCCTAAGCACTGAAGCTTTCTTT. Translated, it reads CASSQDIGGLSTEAFF.